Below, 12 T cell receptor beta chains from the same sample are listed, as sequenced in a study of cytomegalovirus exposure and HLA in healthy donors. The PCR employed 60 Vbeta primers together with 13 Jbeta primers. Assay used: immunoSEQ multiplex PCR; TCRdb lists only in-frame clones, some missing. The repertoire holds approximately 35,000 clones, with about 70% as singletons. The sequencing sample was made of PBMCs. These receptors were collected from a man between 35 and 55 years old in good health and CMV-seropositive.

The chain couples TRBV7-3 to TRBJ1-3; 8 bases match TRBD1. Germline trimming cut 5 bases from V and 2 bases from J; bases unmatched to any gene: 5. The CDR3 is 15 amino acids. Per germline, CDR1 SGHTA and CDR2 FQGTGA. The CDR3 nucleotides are TGTGCCAGCAGCCGTGACAGGGGAGCTGGAAACACCATATATTTT. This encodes CASSRDRGAGNTIYF.

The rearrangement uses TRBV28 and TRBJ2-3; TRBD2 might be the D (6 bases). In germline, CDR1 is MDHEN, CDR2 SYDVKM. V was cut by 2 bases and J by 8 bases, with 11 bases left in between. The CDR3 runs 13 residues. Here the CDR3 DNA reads TGTGCCAGCAGTTTAAGGTTGGGGGGTACGCAGTATTTT. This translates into CASSLRLGGTQYF.

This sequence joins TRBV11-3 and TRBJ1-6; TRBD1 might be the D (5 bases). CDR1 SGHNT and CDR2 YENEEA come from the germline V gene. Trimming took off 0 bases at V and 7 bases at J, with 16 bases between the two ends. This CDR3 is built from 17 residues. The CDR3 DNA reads TGTGCCAGCAGCTTAGATCCGTGGCGGGGCGACAATTCACCCCTCCACTTT. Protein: CASSLDPWRGDNSPLHF.

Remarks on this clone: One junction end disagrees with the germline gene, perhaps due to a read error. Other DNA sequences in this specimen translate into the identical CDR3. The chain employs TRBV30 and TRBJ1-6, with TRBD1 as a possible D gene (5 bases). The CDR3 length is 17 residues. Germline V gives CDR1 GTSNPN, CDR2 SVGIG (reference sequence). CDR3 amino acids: CAWSKNRQSSYNSPLHF. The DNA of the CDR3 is TGTGCCTGGAGTAAGAACAGACAGAGCTCCTATAATTCCCCCCTCCACTTT.

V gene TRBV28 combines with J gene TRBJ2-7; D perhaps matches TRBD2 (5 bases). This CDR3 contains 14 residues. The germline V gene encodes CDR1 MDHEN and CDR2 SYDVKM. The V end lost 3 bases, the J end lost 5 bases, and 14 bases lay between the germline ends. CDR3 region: CASSFGSRVNEQYF. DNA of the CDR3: TGTGCCAGCAGTTTTGGGAGTAGGGTCAACGAGCAGTACTTC. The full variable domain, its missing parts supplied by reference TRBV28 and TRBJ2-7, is DVKVTQSSRYLVKRTGEKVFLECVQDMDHENMFWYRQDPGLGLRLIYFSYDVKMKEKGDIPEGYSVSREKKERFSLILESASTNQTSMYLCASSFGSRVNEQYFGPGTRLTVT.

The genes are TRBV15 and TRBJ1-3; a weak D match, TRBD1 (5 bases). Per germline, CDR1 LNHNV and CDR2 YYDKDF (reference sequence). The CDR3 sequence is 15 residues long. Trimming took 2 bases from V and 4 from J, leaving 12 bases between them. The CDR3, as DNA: TGTGCCACCAGCAGAAGTCAGGGATCAGGAAACACCATATATTTT. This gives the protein CATSRSQGSGNTIYF.

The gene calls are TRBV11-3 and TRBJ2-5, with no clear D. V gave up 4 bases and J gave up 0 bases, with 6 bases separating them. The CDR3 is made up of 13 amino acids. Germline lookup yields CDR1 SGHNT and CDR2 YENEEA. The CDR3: CASSSNYQETQYF. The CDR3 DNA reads TGTGCCAGCAGCTCAAATTACCAAGAGACCCAGTACTTC.

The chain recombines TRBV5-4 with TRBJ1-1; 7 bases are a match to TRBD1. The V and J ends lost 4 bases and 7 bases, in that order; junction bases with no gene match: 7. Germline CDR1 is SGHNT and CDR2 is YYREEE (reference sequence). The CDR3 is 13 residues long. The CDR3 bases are TGTGCCAGCAGCCCGGGACAGACGGTTGAAGCTTTCTTT. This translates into CASSPGQTVEAFF.

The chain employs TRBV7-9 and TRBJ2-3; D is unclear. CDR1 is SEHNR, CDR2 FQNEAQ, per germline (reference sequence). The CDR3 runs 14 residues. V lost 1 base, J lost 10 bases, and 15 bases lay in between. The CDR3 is CASSLEGGSPSQYF. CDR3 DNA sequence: TGTGCCAGCAGCTTAGAAGGCGGCAGCCCCTCGCAGTATTTT.

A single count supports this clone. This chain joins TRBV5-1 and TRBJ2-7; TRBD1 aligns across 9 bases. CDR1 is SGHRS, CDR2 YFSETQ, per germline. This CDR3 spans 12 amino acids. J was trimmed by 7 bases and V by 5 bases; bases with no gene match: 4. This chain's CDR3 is CASSDRGEEQYF. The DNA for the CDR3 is TGCGCCAGCAGTGACAGGGGGGAGGAGCAGTACTTC.

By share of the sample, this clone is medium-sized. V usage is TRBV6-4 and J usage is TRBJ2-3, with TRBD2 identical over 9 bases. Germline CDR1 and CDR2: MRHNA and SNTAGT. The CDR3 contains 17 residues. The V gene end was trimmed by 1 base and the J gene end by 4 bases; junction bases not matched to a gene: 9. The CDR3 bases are TGTGCCAGCAGTGACTACTCGTCCTCTAGCGGGGCAGATACGCAGTATTTT. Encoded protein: CASSDYSSSSGADTQYF.

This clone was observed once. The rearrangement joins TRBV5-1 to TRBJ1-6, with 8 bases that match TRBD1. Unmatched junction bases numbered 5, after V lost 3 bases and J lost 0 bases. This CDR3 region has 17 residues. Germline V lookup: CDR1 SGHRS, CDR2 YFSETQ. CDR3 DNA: TGCGCCAGCAGCTGGGGACAGGCGAGCTCCTATAATTCACCCCTCCACTTT. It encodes CASSWGQASSYNSPLHF.